This T cell receptor (beta chain) was observed in a study of identical twins. The germline CDR1 and CDR2 sequences are SGHVS and FQNEAQ. CDR3 size: 15 residues. TCRdb used MiXCR to reprocess the 5' RACE reads, holding one entry per CDR3 protein. Here the sample spans 420,000 or so distinct CDR3 sequences, roughly 18% being singletons. This clonotype was detected many times. Its antigen is unknown. Mismatch with germline at one junction end may stem from a read error. Study-wide findings and caveats: Out-of-frame alpha sequences that twins shared showed excess low generation probability.

There were only healthy Caucasians among the donors. The clonotype originates from a man aged 50 or older in good health. The chain links TRBV7-8 to TRBJ2-1, with 13 nucleotides matching TRBD2. Sequencing input: naive T cells sorted from blood. CDR3 loop: CASSLAGTSGIEQFF. For the CDR3, the DNA is TGTGCCAGCAGCCTAGCCGGGACTAGCGGGATTGAGCAGTTCTTC.